This T cell receptor beta chain was captured by sequencing in a study of T cells in Graves' hyperthyroidism and ophthalmopathy. Study-level background: Upon initial diagnosis and before any treatment, peripheral blood was collected.

Amplification targeted TCR beta CDR3 regions from RNA transcripts. In the first-round RT-PCR of the TCR CDR3, the HTBI primer set was used. Each CDR3 protein is one row after TCRdb ran MiXCR on the multiplex PCR reads. The sample holds around 800,000 distinct CDR3 sequences; roughly 40% are singletons and the top ten take about 8.9%. Hyperthyroidism, newly diagnosed and lasting under 2 months, affected patients aged 18 to 65. This clonotype was counted at least ten times. The source material was blood. The clonotype was recovered from a man aged 18 to 35 with Graves' hyperthyroidism.

The CDR3 nucleotides are TGTGCCACCAGCAGAGGATTTGGGGTGCTGGGACCCACTGAAGCTTTCTTT. Residues: CATSRGFGVLGPTEAFF. The rearrangement joins TRBV15 to TRBJ1-1, with a weak D call TRBD1 (5 bases). Trimming took 1 base from V and 4 from J, leaving 19 bases between them. The CDR3 covers 17 residues. Per the germline V gene, CDR1 is LNHNV and CDR2 is YYDKDF (reference sequence).